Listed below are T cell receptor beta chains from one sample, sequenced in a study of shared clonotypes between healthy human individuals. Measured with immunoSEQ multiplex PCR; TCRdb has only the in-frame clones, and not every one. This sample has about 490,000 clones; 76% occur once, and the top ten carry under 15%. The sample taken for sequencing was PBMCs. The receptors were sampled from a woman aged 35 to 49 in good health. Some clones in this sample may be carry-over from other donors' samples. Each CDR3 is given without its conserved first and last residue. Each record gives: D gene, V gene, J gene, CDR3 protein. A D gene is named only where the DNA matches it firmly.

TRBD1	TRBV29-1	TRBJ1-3	SVDSTGGYGNTIY
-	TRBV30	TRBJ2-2	AWSVGGRGDTGELF
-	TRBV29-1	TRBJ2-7	SVVQGGYEQY
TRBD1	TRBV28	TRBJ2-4	ASNPIGQGGIGLNIQY
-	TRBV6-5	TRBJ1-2	ASRAAYGYT
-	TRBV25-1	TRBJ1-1	ASSDFGGKNTEAF
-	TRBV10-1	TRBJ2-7	ASSRDASYEQY
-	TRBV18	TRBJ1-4	ASSPEIRGEKLF
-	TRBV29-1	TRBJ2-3	SVSGSSTDTQY
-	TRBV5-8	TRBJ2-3	ASSLVRGADTQY
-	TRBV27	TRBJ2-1	ASAAASSYNEQF